Listed below are T cell receptor beta chains from one sample, sequenced in a study of cytomegalovirus exposure and HLA in healthy donors. The assay was immunoSEQ multiplex PCR, and TCRdb's table has in-frame clones only and misses some. Of some 130,000 clones in the sample, about 77% were seen once. The source material was PBMCs. All receptors come from a middle-aged woman in good health and CMV-seronegative. Both conserved end residues are part of each CDR3. Each record gives: J gene, V gene, CDR3 protein.

TRBJ2-1	TRBV5-1	CASSLVQNNEQFF
TRBJ1-1	TRBV5-6	CASSLGRFGQGSTEAFF
TRBJ1-1	TRBV7-9	CASSLANRRLSTEAFF
TRBJ1-3	TRBV6-1	CASSERAQGTSGNTIYF
TRBJ1-6	TRBV6-1	CASPSDNQGSPLHF
TRBJ2-2	TRBV7-7	CASSLGGNTGELFF
TRBJ1-3	TRBV4-2	CASSLQGAHLGNTIYF
TRBJ1-3	TRBV5-1	CASSLITGQSSGNTIYF
TRBJ2-3	TRBV10-3	CAISPGTSITDTQYF
TRBJ1-2	TRBV5-8	CASSPITGMDYGYTF
TRBJ2-5	TRBV6-6	CASGDHRKETQYF
TRBJ2-5	TRBV14	CASSQGGGAQYF
TRBJ1-5	TRBV30	CAWRKTGPGQPQHF
TRBJ1-5	TRBV19	CASSGTGGRQPQHF
TRBJ2-1	TRBV6-1	CASSKTSGGLNEQFF
TRBJ1-1	TRBV7-9	CASSLVQPNTEAFF
TRBJ2-7	TRBV5-1	CASSPAGGRITYEQYF
TRBJ2-2	TRBV5-1	CASSIQGGTNTGELFF
TRBJ1-6	TRBV28	CASSPLGPGGAPLHF
TRBJ2-1	TRBV29-1	CSVGGETSEKSNEQFF
TRBJ2-3	TRBV7-7	CASSRTWTGVTDTQYF
TRBJ1-1	TRBV18	CASSPSDNMNTEAFF
TRBJ2-7	TRBV28	CASSFAQTYEQYF
TRBJ2-3	TRBV2	CASSEGRGGGFTDTQYF
TRBJ1-1	TRBV5-1	CASSLNPAGNTEAFF
TRBJ2-5	TRBV25-1	CASCLGTETQYF
TRBJ2-1	TRBV28	CASRRGGTGVNEQFF
TRBJ2-5	TRBV29-1	CSVQKGGETQYF
TRBJ1-1	TRBV29-1	CSVRRTENTEAFF
TRBJ2-7	TRBV6-5	CASRNWDRESYEQYF
TRBJ1-1	TRBV19	CASSTHGQGTEAFF
TRBJ2-3	TRBV5-1	CASSAGGPTDTQYF
TRBJ1-1	TRBV9	CASSPRQTRNQNTEAFF
TRBJ1-2	TRBV4-1	CASSQVRETYGYTF
TRBJ1-2	TRBV6-5	CASRPPRSYGYTF
TRBJ1-2	TRBV28	CASSSGLNYGYTF
TRBJ1-3	TRBV5-6	CASSWDRKSGNTIYF
TRBJ2-7	TRBV7-2	CASSPYYEQYF